A selection of T cell receptor beta chains follows, all from one sample in a study of blood T cell repertoires in COVID-19. Clones were sequenced by immunoSEQ multiplex PCR, and TCRdb holds only the in-frame ones, with some missing. The sample contains 200,000 to 250,000 clones, around 84% of which appear only once. The specimen sequenced was peripheral blood. The receptor set was obtained from a woman aged 80 or over with active or convalescent COVID-19. CDR3s include the opening cysteine and the closing phenylalanine or tryptophan. D genes are given only for firm matches. Not every row has a clone size; where given, it reads once, few, many or a size class.

abundance,j_gene,d_gene,v_gene,CDR3nt,CDR3aa
.,TRBJ2-5,TRBD2,TRBV6-1,TGTGCCAGCAGTGACGTAGGACTAGCGGGGGTCGCGACCCAGTACTTC,CASSDVGLAGVATQYF
.,TRBJ2-5,.,TRBV7-9,TGTGCCAGCAGCCCGGAGTTTTTCCAAGAGACCCAGTACTTC,CASSPEFFQETQYF
once,TRBJ1-2,.,TRBV28,TGTGCCAGCAGTTTAAACGGAGACTATGGCTACACCTTC,CASSLNGDYGYTF
.,TRBJ2-1,TRBD2,TRBV24-1,TGTGCCACCAGTGACCCGGGGGGACTTAGCTCCTACAATGAGCAGTTCTTC,CATSDPGGLSSYNEQFF
.,TRBJ1-1,TRBD1,TRBV5-1,TGCGCCAGCAGCCCAGGACAGGGCATAGGCACTGAAGCTTTCTTT,CASSPGQGIGTEAFF
.,TRBJ2-3,.,TRBV11-3,TGTGCCAGCAGCTTACTAGCTAGCACAGATACGCAGTATTTT,CASSLLASTDTQYF
.,TRBJ2-3,TRBD1,TRBV6-4,TGTGCCAGCAGTGATAACGGACAGGGGGTGGATACGCAGTATTTT,CASSDNGQGVDTQYF
once,TRBJ2-5,TRBD2,TRBV3-1/TRBV3-2,TGTGCCAGCAGCCTTCGGACTAGCGGGGATTCGGAGACCCAGTACTTC,CASSLRTSGDSETQYF
.,TRBJ2-1,.,TRBV11-3,TGTGCCAGCAGCTTAGGCTCCTCTGGGGGGTGGGATAATGAGCAGTTCTTC,CASSLGSSGGWDNEQFF
.,TRBJ2-3,.,TRBV5-8,TGTGCCAGCAGCTTTGATCGAACTAGCACAGATACGCAGTATTTT,CASSFDRTSTDTQYF
few,TRBJ2-7,TRBD2,TRBV6-5,TGTGCCAGCAGCTTCGGACTAGCGGGGGGCTACGAGCAGTACTTC,CASSFGLAGGYEQYF
.,TRBJ2-1,.,TRBV2,TGTGCCAGCAGGAGAGATAGCGGCCCCTACAATGAGCAGTTCTTC,CASRRDSGPYNEQFF
.,TRBJ2-5,TRBD1,TRBV5-1,TGCGCCAGCAGCCCTACAGGGGGCCTTCAGACCCAGTACTTC,CASSPTGGLQTQYF
.,TRBJ2-7,.,TRBV5-4,TGTGCCAGCAGCCGGGGACTGAAGTCCTACGAGCAGTACTTC,CASSRGLKSYEQYF
once,TRBJ2-7,TRBD2,TRBV5-1,TGCGCCAGCACAGCCGCTAGCGGGACTACCTACGAGCAGTACTTC,CASTAASGTTYEQYF
few,TRBJ1-3,TRBD1,TRBV5-1,TGCGCCAGCAGCCAAGGGGGCTATGGAAACACCATATATTTT,CASSQGGYGNTIYF